The clone carrying this TCR beta chain was counted between two and nine times. Its specificity is not known. These data come from a study of T cell responses to AZD1222 COVID-19 vaccine. Study observations and caveats: In the spike-specific TCR repertoire, nearly half reportedly target unmutated variant regions. Repertoires were obtained only post-peak T cell response.

Clones were sequenced by immunoSEQ multiplex PCR, and TCRdb holds only the in-frame ones, with some missing. The sample includes 110,000 or so clones, around 89% seen only once; the top ten take about 6.5%. The source is an adult who received the AZD1222 COVID-19 vaccine. The starting material was peripheral blood, obtained 28 days after the second AZD1222 dose.

CDR3 DNA: TGCAGCGTCACAGGGGGGGCCTCATCCTACGAGCAGTACTTC. Translating it yields CSVTGGASSYEQYF. The V call is TRBV29-1, the J call TRBJ2-7, with TRBD1 as a possible D gene (8 bases). This CDR3 region has 14 residues. Germline V gives CDR1 SQVTM, CDR2 ANQGSEA. V lost 6 bases and J 1 base, leaving 16 bases between the germline ends.